The present T cell receptor beta chain was sequenced within a study of CD8 T cells in Susac syndrome. Germline V gene data show CDR1 as SQVTM and CDR2 as ANQGSEA. V was pared by 0 bases and J by 5 bases, with 1 base of the junction left unmatched. The length of the CDR3 is 12 residues. After extraction with the RNeasy kit, 0.5 to 1 ug of the RNA was reverse transcribed using random hexamers. Via MiXCR, TCRdb re-called the immunoSEQ multiplex PCR reads, giving one row per CDR3 protein. This sample has a few hundred thousand distinct CDR3 sequences, with 95% found just once. The source material was CD4+ T cells from PBMCs. The origin of this receptor is a human donor with multiple sclerosis. This chain links TRBV29-1 with TRBJ2-7, with 7 positions matching TRBD1. The CDR3 DNA reads TGCAGCGTTGAAGATGACAGGGACGAGCAGTACTTC. Residues: CSVEDDRDEQYF.